Listed here are 9 T cell receptor beta chains from one sample, sequenced in a study of a mutant IDH1 vaccine in newly diagnosed glioma. No antigen has been identified for these receptors. Noted time point: week 35, safety follow-up. In every dose of vaccine, 300 ug of mutant IDH1 20-mer peptide was given alongside topical imiquimod. Here immunoSEQ multiplex PCR was the method, and the copy in TCRdb shows in-frame clones only, minus some. Among about 69,000 clones, around 84% were seen once, and the ten largest hold 2% to 2.5%. The sample was PBMCs, taken from a glioma patient whose treatment included an IDH1 peptide vaccine. The receptors shown here come from a man aged 30 to 45 with glioma.

This chain connects TRBV5-4 to TRBJ2-7; tentative D call: TRBD2 (5 bases). V lost 2 bases to trimming and J lost 6 bases, with 9 bases between them. This CDR3 region has 12 residues. CDR1 and CDR2 from the germline V gene are SGHNT and YYREEE (reference sequence). In nucleotides, the CDR3 is TGTGCCAGCAGCTTTTGGGGAGCCGAGCAGTACTTC. As protein: CASSFWGAEQYF.

The CDR3 loop is CASSVGARSDYEQYF. The DNA of the CDR3 is TGTGCCAGCAGCGTAGGGGCTAGGTCAGACTACGAGCAGTACTTC. This chain connects TRBV9 to TRBJ2-7; unclear D gene. V was clipped by 0 bases and J by 3 bases, with 13 bases between them. Germline values: CDR1 SGDLS, CDR2 YYNGEE. The CDR3 covers 15 residues. The whole variable domain, remainder taken from reference TRBV9 and TRBJ2-7, is DSGVTQTPKHLITATGQRVTLRCSPRSGDLSVYWYQQSLDQGLQFLIQYYNGEERAKGNILERFSAQQFPDLHSELNLSSLELGDSALYFCASSVGARSDYEQYFGPGTRLTVT.

Here the CDR3 DNA reads TGTGCCAGCAGCCTGGGGTGGCTGTACCAAGAGACCCAGTACTTC. Encoded protein: CASSLGWLYQETQYF. The chain combines TRBV7-8 with TRBJ2-5, with no clear D. There are 15 residues in the CDR3. The V gene lost 5 bases and the J gene lost 0 bases, with 13 bases spanning the gap. Germline assignment: CDR1 SGHVS and CDR2 FQNEAQ.

This chain connects TRBV6-1 to TRBJ1-2; D is unclear. This CDR3 is built from 13 residues. The V gene lost 8 bases and the J gene lost 4 bases, with 14 bases spanning the gap. The V gene's germline CDR1 is MNHNS and CDR2 SASEGT. The CDR3 reads CASALDSLYGYTF. In DNA form, the CDR3 reads TGTGCCAGCGCGCTTGATAGCCTCTATGGCTACACCTTC.

J is TRBJ2-7 and V is TRBV5-5, with a weak D call TRBD1 (5 bases). The germline V gene has CDR1 SGHKS and CDR2 YYEKEE (reference sequence). The V end was cut by 1 base, the J end by 4 bases, with 15 bases between. The CDR3 length is 15 residues. Here the CDR3 reads CASSLPTGFSYEQYF. The CDR3 DNA reads as TGTGCCAGCAGCTTGCCCACAGGATTCTCTTACGAGCAGTACTTC.

The rearrangement links TRBV7-9 to TRBJ2-5; D ambiguous. Germline-derived CDR1 and CDR2 are SEHNR and FQNEAQ (reference sequence). The CDR3 is 13 amino acids. Trimming pared 4 bases from V and 4 bases from J, leaving 10 bases between. In nucleotides, the CDR3 is TGTGCCAGCAGCTCGGAGAGGAGAGAGACCCAGTACTTC. Protein sequence: CASSSERRETQYF.

The rearrangement joins TRBV10-3 to TRBJ2-7; 7 positions agree with TRBD2. There are 15 residues in the CDR3. Germline CDR1 reads ENHRY; CDR2 reads SYGVKD. Germline trimming cut 0 bases from V and 4 bases from J; bases unmatched to any gene: 6. The CDR3 DNA reads as TGTGCCATCAGTGAGTCCGGGGCGGGAGAGTACGAGCAGTACTTC. Its protein product is CAISESGAGEYEQYF.

The chain employs TRBV5-1 and TRBJ2-5, with unresolved D. The CDR3 loop spans 12 amino acids. The V end was cut by 2 bases, the J end by 0 bases, with 2 bases between. CDR1 is SGHRS, CDR2 YFSETQ, per germline. CDR3 nucleotide sequence: TGCGCCAGCAGCTTATACCAAGAGACCCAGTACTTC. Translated, it gives CASSLYQETQYF.

The chain uses TRBV5-1 and TRBJ2-1; 7 nucleotides align to TRBD1. V lost 2 bases to trimming and J lost 3 bases; unmatched junction nucleotides: 2. The CDR3 is 14 amino acids. Germline V gives CDR1 SGHRS, CDR2 YFSETQ. The CDR3 loop is CASSLGTDYNEQFF. For the CDR3, the DNA is TGCGCCAGCAGCTTAGGGACAGACTACAATGAGCAGTTCTTC. Full variable domain (remainder filled in from reference TRBV5-1 and TRBJ2-1): KAGVTQTPRYLIKTRGQQVTLSCSPISGHRSVSWYQQTPGQGLQFLFEYFSETQRNKGNFPGRFSGRQFSNSRSEMNVSTLELGDSALYLCASSLGTDYNEQFFGPGTRLTVL.